Detailed here is one TCR beta chain. Time point meaning: baseline pretreatment blood. Described treatment: 15 Gy SBRT to primary tumor, nephrectomy 4 weeks later. After SBRT, blood was collected at 2 and 4 weeks, plus baseline. The tumor was a clear cell renal cell carcinoma. TCRdb keeps only in-frame clones here, not all; method: immunoSEQ multiplex PCR. The repertoire consists of approximately 150,000 clones, with roughly 90% occurring once and the leading ten covering over 3.5%. The sample originates from a study of radiation and T cells in renal cell carcinoma. Germline V gene lookup returns CDR1 SGDLS and CDR2 YYNGEE. The CDR3 runs to 14 residues. Trimming removed 2 bases from V and 6 bases from J; junction bases left unmatched: 4.

The source of this sequence is a woman in her 70s with renal cell carcinoma. The chain couples TRBV9 to TRBJ1-4; TRBD1 matches at 7 bases. The sequences come from blood, collected from a patient whose treatment included radiotherapy and nephrectomy. CDR3: CASSVRGLDEKLFF. The CDR3 nucleotides are TGTGCCAGCAGCGTTAGGGGGCTAGATGAAAAACTGTTTTTT.